This record looks at one T cell receptor (beta chain) sequence and its context. The data belong to a study of blood T cells in healthy people across ages. Germline V gives CDR1 MNHNS, CDR2 SASEGT. This CDR3 is built from 18 residues. Trimming removed 8 bases at V and 0 bases at J, with 24 bases between. Combining a sample-barcoded 5' primer with a J-beta primer mix, a second PCR ran for roughly 7 to 11 cycles. Every cDNA was tagged by a template-switch adaptor with 12 random nucleotides. In TCRdb, the 5' RACE reads were re-called with MiXCR into one record per CDR3 protein. The table shows about 670,000 distinct CDR3 sequences, with 52% occurring only once.

This sequence was found in an elderly woman in good health. V gene TRBV6-1 combines with J gene TRBJ2-3, with D maybe TRBD2 (5 bases). The sample consisted of blood. This CDR3 reads CASGPLKGGATSTDTQYF. In DNA form, the CDR3 reads TGTGCCAGCGGCCCGTTAAAAGGAGGTGCTACTAGCACAGATACGCAGTATTTT.